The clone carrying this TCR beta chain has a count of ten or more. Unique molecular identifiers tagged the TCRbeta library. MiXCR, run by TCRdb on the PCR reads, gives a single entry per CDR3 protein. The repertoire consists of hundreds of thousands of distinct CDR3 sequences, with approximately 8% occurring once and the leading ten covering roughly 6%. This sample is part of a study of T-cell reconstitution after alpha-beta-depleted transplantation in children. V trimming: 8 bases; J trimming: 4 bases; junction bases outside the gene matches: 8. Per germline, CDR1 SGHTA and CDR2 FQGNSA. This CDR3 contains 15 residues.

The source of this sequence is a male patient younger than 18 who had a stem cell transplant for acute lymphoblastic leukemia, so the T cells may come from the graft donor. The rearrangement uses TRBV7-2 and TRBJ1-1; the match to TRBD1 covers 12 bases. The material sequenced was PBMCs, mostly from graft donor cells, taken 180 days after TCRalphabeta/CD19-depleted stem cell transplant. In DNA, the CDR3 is TGTGCCAGCCGGGGACAGGGGGCAGGGGTCACTGAAGCTTTCTTT. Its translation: CASRGQGAGVTEAFF.